This T cell receptor (beta chain) is from a study of CD8 T cells in Susac syndrome. For the study at large: Patients with Susac syndrome were therapy-naive, on corticosteroids, or on intravenous immunoglobulin alone at the time that blood was drawn. Study-level results: There was no clonal expansion in the CD4+ T cell repertoires of Susac syndrome.

With random hexamers, about 0.5 to 1 ug RNA was reverse transcribed. TCRdb redid the calling of the immunoSEQ multiplex PCR reads with MiXCR, one entry per CDR3 protein. The sample includes 150,000 to 160,000 distinct CDR3 sequences, around 96% of them seen just once. Germline V CDR1 and CDR2: MNHNY, SVGAGI (reference sequence). CDR3 length: 16 residues. V lost 2 bases to trimming and J lost 1 base; unmatched junction nucleotides: 6. Remarks on this clonotype: Its antigen remains unknown.

CD8+ and CD4+ T cells taken from blood had their TCR beta sequenced. This TCR was recovered from a human donor with Susac syndrome. V usage is TRBV6-6 and J usage is TRBJ2-7, with 9 bases aligning to TRBD1. The sample comprised CD4+ T cells from PBMCs. The CDR3: CASSYGTGSGSYEQYF. CDR3 in DNA: TGTGCCAGCAGTTACGGGACAGGGTCGGGATCCTACGAGCAGTACTTC.